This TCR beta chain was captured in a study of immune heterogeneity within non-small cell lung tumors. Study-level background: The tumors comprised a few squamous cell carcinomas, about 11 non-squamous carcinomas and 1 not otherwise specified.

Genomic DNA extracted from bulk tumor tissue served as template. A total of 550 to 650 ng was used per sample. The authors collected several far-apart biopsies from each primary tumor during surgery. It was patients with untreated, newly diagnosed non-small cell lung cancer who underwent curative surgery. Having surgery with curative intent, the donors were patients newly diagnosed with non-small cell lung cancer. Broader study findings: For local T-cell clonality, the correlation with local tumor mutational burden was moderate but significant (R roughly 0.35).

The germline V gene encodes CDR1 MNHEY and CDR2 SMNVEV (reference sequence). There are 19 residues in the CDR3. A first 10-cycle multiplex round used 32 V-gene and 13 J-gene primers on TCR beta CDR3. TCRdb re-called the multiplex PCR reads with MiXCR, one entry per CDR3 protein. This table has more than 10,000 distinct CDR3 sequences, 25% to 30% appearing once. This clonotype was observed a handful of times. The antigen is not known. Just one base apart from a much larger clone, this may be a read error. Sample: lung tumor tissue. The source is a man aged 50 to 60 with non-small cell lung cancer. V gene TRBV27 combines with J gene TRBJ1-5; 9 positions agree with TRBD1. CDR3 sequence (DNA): TGTGCCAGCAGACCGACACCGGGACAGGGAACGGGTAGCAATCAGCCCAAGCATTTT. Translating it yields CASRPTPGQGTGSNQPKHF.